The clone carrying this T cell receptor beta chain was seen a few times. This sample is drawn from a study of response to subunit inactivated influenza vaccine. V dropped 4 bases and J dropped 6; count of bases not matched to a gene: 10. This CDR3 has 18 amino acids. Germline CDR1 SGHRS, CDR2 YFSETQ. One entry per CDR3 protein, called by TCRdb with MiXCR from the RT-PCR reads. The sample carries 500,000 to 700,000 distinct CDR3 sequences, under 30% recorded once. These data are also associated with another study on T cells expressing NK-cell markers. From that second work: Production of TCR beta cDNA relied on 5'RACE template switching with UMIs.

The material was CD4+ T cells sorted from PBMCs, obtained 11 to 12 days after vaccination. This sequence was found in a man aged 45 to 65 who received an inactivated influenza vaccine. V gene TRBV5-1 combines with J gene TRBJ2-1, with TRBD2 matching over 16 bases. Here the CDR3 reads CASSVTGTSGRALNEQFF. The DNA for the CDR3 is TGCGCCAGCAGCGTAACCGGGACTAGCGGGAGGGCCCTCAATGAGCAGTTCTTC.